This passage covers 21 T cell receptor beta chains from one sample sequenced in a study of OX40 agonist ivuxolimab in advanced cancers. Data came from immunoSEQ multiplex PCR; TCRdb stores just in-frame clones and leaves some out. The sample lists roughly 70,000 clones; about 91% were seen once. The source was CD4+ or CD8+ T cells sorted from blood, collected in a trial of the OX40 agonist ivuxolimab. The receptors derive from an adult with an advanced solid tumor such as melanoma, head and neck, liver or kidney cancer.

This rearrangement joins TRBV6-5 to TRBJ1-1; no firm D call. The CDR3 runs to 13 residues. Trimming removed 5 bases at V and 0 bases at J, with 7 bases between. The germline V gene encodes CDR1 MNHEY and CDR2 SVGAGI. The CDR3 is CASSEVMNTEAFF. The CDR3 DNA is TGTGCCAGCAGTGAAGTAATGAACACTGAAGCTTTCTTT.

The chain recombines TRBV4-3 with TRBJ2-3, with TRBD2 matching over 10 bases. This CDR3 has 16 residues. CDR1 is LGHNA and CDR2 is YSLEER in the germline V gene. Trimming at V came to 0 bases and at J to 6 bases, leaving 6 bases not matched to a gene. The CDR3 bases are TGCGCCAGCAGCCAAGAATCTAGCGGGAGCGCCGATACGCAGTATTTT. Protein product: CASSQESSGSADTQYF.

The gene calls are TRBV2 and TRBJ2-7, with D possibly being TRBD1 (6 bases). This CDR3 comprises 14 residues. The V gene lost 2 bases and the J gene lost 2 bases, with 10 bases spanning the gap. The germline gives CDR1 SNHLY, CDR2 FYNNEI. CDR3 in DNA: TGTGCCAGCAGTGAACCCAGGGGTCCCTACGAGCAGTACTTC. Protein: CASSEPRGPYEQYF.

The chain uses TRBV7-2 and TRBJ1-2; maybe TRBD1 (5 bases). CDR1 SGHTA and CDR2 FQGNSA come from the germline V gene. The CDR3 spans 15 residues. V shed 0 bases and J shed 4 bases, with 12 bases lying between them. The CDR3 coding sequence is TGTGCCAGCAGCTTAGCGTGGGGACCGAGCTATGGCTACACCTTC. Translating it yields CASSLAWGPSYGYTF.

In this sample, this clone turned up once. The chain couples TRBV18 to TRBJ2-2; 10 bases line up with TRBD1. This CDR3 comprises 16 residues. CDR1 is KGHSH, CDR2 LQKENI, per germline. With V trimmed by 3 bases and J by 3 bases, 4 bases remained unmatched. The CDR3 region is CASSPRQGADTGELFF. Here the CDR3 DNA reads TGTGCCAGCTCACCGAGACAGGGGGCGGACACCGGGGAGCTGTTTTTT. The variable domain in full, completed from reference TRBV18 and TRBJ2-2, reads NAGVMQNPRHLVRRRGQEARLRCSPMKGHSHVYWYRQLPEEGLKFMVYLQKENIIDESGMPKERFSAEFPKEGPSILRIQQVVRGDSAAYFCASSPRQGADTGELFFGEGSRLTVL.

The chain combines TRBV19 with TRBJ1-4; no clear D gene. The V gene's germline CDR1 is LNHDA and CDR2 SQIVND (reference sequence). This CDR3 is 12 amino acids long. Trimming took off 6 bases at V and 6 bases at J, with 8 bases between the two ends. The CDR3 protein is CASRLDHEKLFF. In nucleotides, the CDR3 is TGTGCCAGTAGATTGGACCATGAAAAACTGTTTTTT. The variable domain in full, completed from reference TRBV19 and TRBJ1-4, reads DGGITQSPKYLFRKEGQNVTLSCEQNLNHDAMYWYRQDPGQGLRLIYYSQIVNDFQKGDIAEGYSVSREKKESFPLTVTSAQKNPTAFYLCASRLDHEKLFFGSGTQLSVL.

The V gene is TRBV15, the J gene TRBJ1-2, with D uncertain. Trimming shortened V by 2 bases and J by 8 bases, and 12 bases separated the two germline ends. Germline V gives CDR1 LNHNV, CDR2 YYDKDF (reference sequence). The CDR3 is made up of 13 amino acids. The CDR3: CATSRYQFLGYTF. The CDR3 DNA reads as TGTGCCACCAGCAGATACCAGTTCCTCGGCTACACCTTC.

Here the CDR3 DNA reads TGTGCCAGCAGACCAGGCGGGGGGCTCGAAACCGGGGAGCTGTTTTTT. It is translated as CASRPGGGLETGELFF. The rearrangement uses TRBV28 and TRBJ2-2; 8 bases are a match to TRBD2. The CDR3 consists of 16 residues. Germline V gene lookup returns CDR1 MDHEN and CDR2 SYDVKM. The junction had 11 bases not matched to a gene; V was cut back by 6 bases and J by 5 bases.

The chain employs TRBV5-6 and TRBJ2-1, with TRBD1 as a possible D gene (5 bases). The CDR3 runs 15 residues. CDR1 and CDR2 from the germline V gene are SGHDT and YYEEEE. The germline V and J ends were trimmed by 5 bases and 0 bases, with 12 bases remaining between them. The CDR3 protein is CASSSDTSSYNEQFF. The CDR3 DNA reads TGTGCCAGCAGTTCGGACACGAGCTCCTACAATGAGCAGTTCTTC.

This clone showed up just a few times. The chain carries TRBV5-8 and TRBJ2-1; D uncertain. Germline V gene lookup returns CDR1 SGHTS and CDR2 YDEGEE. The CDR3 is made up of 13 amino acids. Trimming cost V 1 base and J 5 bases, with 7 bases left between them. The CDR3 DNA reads TGTGCCAGCAGCTTGCGGGCCGACAATGAGCAGTTCTTC. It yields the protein CASSLRADNEQFF.

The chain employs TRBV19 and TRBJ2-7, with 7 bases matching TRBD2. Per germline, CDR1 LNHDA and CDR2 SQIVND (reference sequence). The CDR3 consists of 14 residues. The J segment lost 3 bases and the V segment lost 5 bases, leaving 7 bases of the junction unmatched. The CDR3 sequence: CASSLRLADYEQYF. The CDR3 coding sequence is TGTGCCAGTAGTTTACGGCTAGCGGACTACGAGCAGTACTTC.

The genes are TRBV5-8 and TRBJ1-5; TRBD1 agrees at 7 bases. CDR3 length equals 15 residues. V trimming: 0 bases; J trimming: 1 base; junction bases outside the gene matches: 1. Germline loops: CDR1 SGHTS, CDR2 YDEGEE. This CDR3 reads CASSLEQGSNQPQHF. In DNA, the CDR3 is TGTGCCAGCAGCTTGGAACAGGGGAGCAATCAGCCCCAGCATTTT. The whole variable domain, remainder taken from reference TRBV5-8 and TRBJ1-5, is EAGVTQSPTHLIKTRGQQATLRCSPISGHTSVYWYQQALGLGLQFLLWYDEGEERNRGNFPPRFSGRQFPNYSSELNVNALELEDSALYLCASSLEQGSNQPQHFGDGTRLSIL.

The CDR3 reads CASSPRRISGNTIYF. CDR3 nucleotides: TGTGCCAGCAGCCCAAGACGGATCTCTGGAAACACCATATATTTT. The chain links TRBV7-8 to TRBJ1-3; the D is unclear. Germline loops: CDR1 SGHVS, CDR2 FQNEAQ. The CDR3 length is 15 residues. Trimming cost V 5 bases and J 0 bases, with 11 bases left between them.

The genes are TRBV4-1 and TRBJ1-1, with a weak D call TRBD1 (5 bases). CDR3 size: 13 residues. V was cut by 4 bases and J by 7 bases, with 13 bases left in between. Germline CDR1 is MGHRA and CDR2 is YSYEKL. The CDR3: CASSLDSGYEAFF. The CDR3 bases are TGCGCCAGCAGCCTAGACAGCGGATATGAAGCTTTCTTT.

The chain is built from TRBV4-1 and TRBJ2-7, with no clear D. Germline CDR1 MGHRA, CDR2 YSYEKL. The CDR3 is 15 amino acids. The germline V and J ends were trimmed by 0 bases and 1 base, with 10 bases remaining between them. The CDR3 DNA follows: TGCGCCAGCAGCCAAGATCGTAGTCTTTCCTACGAGCAGTACTTC. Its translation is CASSQDRSLSYEQYF.

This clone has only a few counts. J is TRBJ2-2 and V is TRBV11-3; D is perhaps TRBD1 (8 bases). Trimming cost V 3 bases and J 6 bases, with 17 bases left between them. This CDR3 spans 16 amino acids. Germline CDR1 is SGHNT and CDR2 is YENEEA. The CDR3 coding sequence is TGTGCCAGCAGCTTTCGGGGGGCAGGGGGCCCCGGGGAGCTGTTTTTT. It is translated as CASSFRGAGGPGELFF.

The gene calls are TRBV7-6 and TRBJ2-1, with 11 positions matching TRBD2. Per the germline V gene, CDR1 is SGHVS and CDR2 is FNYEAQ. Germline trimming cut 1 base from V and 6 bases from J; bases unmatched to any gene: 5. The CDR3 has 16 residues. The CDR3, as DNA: TGTGCCAGCAGCTTAGAAGTAGCGGGAGGGTTCAATGAGCAGTTCTTC. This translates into CASSLEVAGGFNEQFF.

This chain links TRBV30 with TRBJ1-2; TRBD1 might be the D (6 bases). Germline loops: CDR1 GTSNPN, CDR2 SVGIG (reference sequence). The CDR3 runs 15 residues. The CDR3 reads CAFKKGQHTNYGYTF. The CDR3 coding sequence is TGTGCTTTCAAAAAAGGACAGCACACCAACTATGGCTACACCTTC.

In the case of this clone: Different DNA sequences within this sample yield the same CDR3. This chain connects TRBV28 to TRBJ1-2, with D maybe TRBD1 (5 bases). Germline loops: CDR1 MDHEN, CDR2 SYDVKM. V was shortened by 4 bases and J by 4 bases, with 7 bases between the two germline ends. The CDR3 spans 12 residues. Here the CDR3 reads CASSSGGYGYTF. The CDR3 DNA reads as TGTGCCAGCAGTTCCGGGGGCTATGGCTACACCTTC.

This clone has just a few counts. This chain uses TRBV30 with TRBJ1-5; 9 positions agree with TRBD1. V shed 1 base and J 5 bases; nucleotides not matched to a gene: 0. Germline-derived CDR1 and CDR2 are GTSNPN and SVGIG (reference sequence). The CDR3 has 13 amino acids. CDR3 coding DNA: TGTGCCTGGAGTGGACAGGGGGATCAGCCCCAGCATTTT. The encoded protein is CAWSGQGDQPQHF.

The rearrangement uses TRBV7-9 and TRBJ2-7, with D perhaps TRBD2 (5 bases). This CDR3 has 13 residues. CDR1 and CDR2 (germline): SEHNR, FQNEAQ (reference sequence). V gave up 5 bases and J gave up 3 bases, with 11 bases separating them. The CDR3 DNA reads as TGTGCCAGCAGCCTGACTAAAAACTACGAGCAGTACTTC. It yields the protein CASSLTKNYEQYF.